A selection of T cell receptor beta chains follows, all from one sample in a study of T cell responses to AZD1222 COVID-19 vaccine. Profiled with immunoSEQ multiplex PCR; TCRdb holds only in-frame clones, not every one. The data contain 95,000 to 150,000 clones, roughly nine tenths of them singletons. Specimen: peripheral blood, collected on day 0 of AZD1222 vaccination. Source of these receptors: an adult in good health. Both conserved end residues are part of each CDR3. A D gene is named only where the DNA matches it firmly. The size entry is marked missing in some rows and otherwise reads once, few, many or a size class.

V	J	D	size	CDR3	DNA
TRBV28	TRBJ1-2	NA	NA	CASSFDYGYTF	TGTGCCAGCAGTTTCGATTATGGCTACACCTTC
TRBV24-1	TRBJ2-3	NA	medium-sized	CATSDLQGEGDTDTQYF	TGTGCCACCAGTGATTTACAGGGGGAGGGTGACACAGATACGCAGTATTTT
TRBV7-8	TRBJ2-7	NA	NA	CASSLDPGTYEQYF	TGTGCCAGCAGCTTAGACCCCGGCACCTACGAGCAGTACTTC
TRBV7-9	TRBJ2-7	NA	NA	CASSPSSYEQYF	TGTGCCAGCAGTCCCAGCTCCTACGAGCAGTACTTC
TRBV7-2	TRBJ2-2	TRBD2	NA	CASSSLAAYTGELFF	TGTGCCAGCAGCTCCCTAGCGGCATACACCGGGGAGCTGTTTTTT
TRBV7-9	TRBJ1-2	NA	few	CASSLGVAGGYGYTF	TGTGCCAGCAGCTTAGGAGTTGCGGGCGGGTATGGCTACACCTTC
TRBV19	TRBJ1-1	TRBD1	NA	CASSRGTEMNTEAFF	TGTGCCAGTAGTAGGGGGACAGAGATGAACACTGAAGCTTTCTTT
TRBV6-2/TRBV6-3	TRBJ2-1	TRBD2	NA	CASSTRLAGGLNEQFF	TGTGCCAGCAGTACCCGCCTAGCGGGGGGGCTTAATGAGCAGTTCTTC
TRBV4-3	TRBJ1-1	NA	NA	CASSPSVLNTEAFF	TGCGCCAGCAGCCCGTCAGTCCTGAACACTGAAGCTTTCTTT
TRBV5-4	TRBJ2-7	TRBD2	NA	CASSLYGGGVDEQYF	TGTGCCAGCAGCTTGTACGGCGGGGGGGTCGACGAGCAGTACTTC
TRBV2	TRBJ1-2	TRBD1	NA	CASSPATGEGYTF	TGTGCCAGCAGTCCGGCGACAGGGGAAGGCTACACCTTC
TRBV4-2	TRBJ2-7	NA	NA	CASSQQIADGSYEQYF	TGTGCCAGCAGCCAACAAATCGCCGACGGCTCCTACGAGCAGTACTTC
TRBV4-1	TRBJ2-1	TRBD2	NA	CASSQEATSGYNEQFF	TGCGCCAGCAGCCAAGAGGCAACTAGCGGTTACAATGAGCAGTTCTTC
TRBV7-2	TRBJ1-4	TRBD1	NA	CASSSGQGWEKLFF	TGTGCCAGCAGCTCAGGACAGGGCTGGGAAAAACTGTTTTTT
TRBV19	TRBJ2-7	NA	NA	CASSIVEAVPPLEQYF	TGTGCCAGTAGTATAGTAGAGGCCGTTCCCCCCTTGGAGCAGTACTTC
TRBV28	TRBJ2-2	TRBD1	NA	CASSSTTGVDTGELFF	TGTGCCAGCAGTTCCACAACAGGGGTCGACACCGGGGAGCTGTTTTTT
TRBV19	TRBJ1-3	NA	NA	CASSLARAAGNTIYF	TGTGCCAGTAGCCTCGCGAGGGCTGCCGGAAACACCATATATTTT
TRBV27	TRBJ1-2	NA	few	CASSSRNYGYTF	TGTGCCAGCAGTTCCAGAAACTATGGCTACACCTTC
TRBV10-3	TRBJ1-1	TRBD1	NA	CAISEEGYRGAEAFF	TGTGCCATCAGTGAGGAGGGTTACAGGGGGGCTGAAGCTTTCTTT
TRBV27	TRBJ2-5	NA	NA	CASSSRQLSKATQYF	TGTGCCAGCAGTTCACGACAGCTTTCGAAAGCGACCCAGTACTTC
TRBV2	TRBJ2-7	TRBD2	NA	CASSDTLAGVYEQYF	TGTGCCAGCAGTGATACGCTAGCGGGGGTCTACGAGCAGTACTTC
TRBV6-6	TRBJ2-2	TRBD2	NA	CASSETSGGAGELFF	TGTGCCAGCAGTGAGACTAGCGGGGGGGCCGGGGAGCTGTTTTTT
TRBV2	TRBJ1-2	NA	NA	CASSWLVNGYTF	TGTGCCAGCAGTTGGCTCGTCAATGGCTACACCTTC
TRBV19	TRBJ2-7	TRBD2	NA	CALGEGSYEQYF	TGTGCCCTAGGGGAGGGCTCCTACGAGCAGTACTTC
TRBV13	TRBJ1-1	NA	NA	CASSLVRGTAFF	TGTGCCAGCAGCTTAGTGCGGGGGACGGCTTTCTTT
TRBV18	TRBJ2-2	TRBD1	once	CASSPDRAATGELFF	TGTGCCAGCTCACCGGACAGGGCAGCGACCGGGGAGCTGTTTTTT
TRBV9	TRBJ2-5	NA	NA	CASSVVPGRGETQYF	TGTGCCAGCAGCGTAGTACCGGGAAGGGGGGAGACCCAGTACTTC
TRBV10-1	TRBJ1-1	TRBD1	NA	CASNSGGTEAFF	TGCGCCAGCAATTCAGGGGGGACTGAAGCTTTCTTT
TRBV2	TRBJ1-2	NA	NA	CASSVGRSGYGYTF	TGTGCCAGCAGTGTGGGGCGTTCTGGGTATGGCTACACCTTC
TRBV7-9	TRBJ2-7	NA	NA	CASSPPGGDRAYEQYF	TGTGCCAGCAGCCCACCCGGGGGAGACAGGGCTTACGAGCAGTACTTC
TRBV3-1/TRBV3-2	TRBJ1-3	NA	NA	CASSGAWSGSGNTIYF	TGTGCCAGCAGCGGTGCCTGGTCAGGCTCTGGAAACACCATATATTTT
TRBV1	TRBJ2-2	NA	once	CTSSQGNSAANTGELFF	TGCACCAGCAGCCAAGGTAATTCCGCGGCGAACACCGGGGAGCTGTTTTTT
TRBV11-2	TRBJ2-7	TRBD2	NA	CASSSLAGGGEQYF	TGTGCCAGCAGCTCCCTAGCGGGAGGGGGAGAGCAGTACTTC
TRBV7-6	TRBJ2-7	TRBD1	NA	CASSFGTGVYEQYF	TGTGCCAGCAGCTTCGGGACAGGAGTCTACGAGCAGTACTTC
TRBV7-2	TRBJ1-5	NA	NA	CASSFDSNQPQHF	TGTGCCAGCAGCTTTGACAGCAATCAGCCCCAGCATTTT
TRBV28	TRBJ2-5	TRBD2	NA	CASTPRRRASGRADETQYF	TGTGCCAGCACCCCCCGCCGCCGGGCTAGCGGGAGGGCTGATGAGACCCAGTACTTC
TRBV7-9	TRBJ1-1	NA	NA	CASLEGNTEAFF	TGTGCCAGCCTCGAGGGGAACACTGAAGCTTTCTTT
TRBV5-4	TRBJ1-3	TRBD1	NA	CASSPNRGTGNTIYF	TGTGCCAGCAGCCCAAACAGGGGGACGGGAAACACCATATATTTT
TRBV19	TRBJ1-4	TRBD1	NA	CASSSRGGGGNEKLFF	TGTGCCAGTAGTTCCAGAGGAGGGGGCGGGAATGAAAAACTGTTTTTT
TRBV2	TRBJ2-3	TRBD1	NA	CASSEGVDRVEDTQYF	TGTGCCAGCAGTGAAGGGGTGGACAGGGTCGAAGATACGCAGTATTTT
TRBV28	TRBJ2-7	TRBD2	NA	CASSSGASGVYYEQYF	TGTGCCAGCAGTTCGGGGGCTAGCGGGGTATACTACGAGCAGTACTTC
TRBV7-9	TRBJ2-3	NA	NA	CASRPGLEADTQYF	TGTGCCAGCAGGCCGGGACTCGAGGCAGATACGCAGTATTTT
TRBV24-1	TRBJ2-3	NA	NA	CATLGGDTDTQYF	TGTGCCACCTTGGGCGGAGACACAGATACGCAGTATTTT
TRBV21-1	TRBJ1-1	NA	NA	CARALGRGPLQTEAFF	TGTGCCAGGGCCCTTGGACGAGGTCCTTTACAGACTGAAGCTTTCTTT
TRBV27	TRBJ2-7	TRBD2	once	CASSLDPAAGFTRTSGGHPYEQYF	TGTGCCAGCAGTTTGGACCCAGCAGCGGGGTTTACTCGGACTAGCGGGGGCCATCCCTACGAGCAGTACTTC
TRBV11-2	TRBJ2-7	NA	NA	CASSPTAGVAYEQYF	TGTGCCAGCAGTCCGACAGCGGGCGTAGCCTACGAGCAGTACTTC
TRBV5-3	TRBJ1-5	TRBD1	NA	CARSLEQGRQPQHF	TGTGCCAGAAGCTTGGAACAGGGGAGGCAGCCCCAGCATTTT
TRBV7-9	TRBJ2-2	TRBD1	NA	CASSLGQGIIGELFF	TGTGCCAGCAGCTTAGGACAGGGGATTATCGGGGAGCTGTTTTTT
TRBV13	TRBJ2-3	NA	NA	CASSLGLAGSTDTQYF	TGTGCCAGCAGCTTAGGCCTGGCGGGGAGCACAGATACGCAGTATTTT
TRBV5-4	TRBJ1-5	TRBD1	NA	CASSRGTGEYSNQPQHF	TGTGCCAGCAGCAGAGGGACAGGAGAGTATAGCAATCAGCCCCAGCATTTT
TRBV11-2	TRBJ1-1	TRBD1	NA	CASSTGQLNTEAFF	TGTGCCAGCAGCACGGGACAGCTTAACACTGAAGCTTTCTTT
TRBV4-3	TRBJ2-5	NA	NA	CASSQAGSLTQYF	TGCGCCAGCAGCCAAGCCGGTAGCTTGACCCAGTACTTC
TRBV6-4	TRBJ2-7	NA	NA	CASRPVPTGTYEQYF	TGTGCCAGCAGACCGGTCCCTACAGGGACCTACGAGCAGTACTTC